The source of this TCR beta chain is a study of cytomegalovirus exposure and HLA in healthy donors. V lost 3 bases, J lost 5 bases, and 9 bases stayed unmatched. The CDR3 runs to 15 residues. The germline gives CDR1 SGHDT, CDR2 YYEEEE. A multiplex PCR was run with 60 Vbeta primers and 13 Jbeta primers. Produced via immunoSEQ multiplex PCR; TCRdb's table is partial and in-frame only. The data show 170,000 or so clones, under 85% seen once. This clone was detected a few times. Sequenced sample: PBMCs. This sequence joins TRBV5-6 and TRBJ1-1; 8 positions match TRBD1. The sequence was obtained from a man younger than 35 in good health and CMV-seronegative. The CDR3 DNA is TGTGCCAGCAGCTACCGGACAGGGACTGAAACTGAAGCTTTCTTT. It encodes CASSYRTGTETEAFF. The full variable domain, with the rest looked up from reference TRBV5-6 and TRBJ1-1, is DAGVTQSPTHLIKTRGQQVTLRCSPKSGHDTVSWYQQALGQGPQFIFQYYEEEERQRGNFPDRFSGHQFPNYSSELNVNALLLGDSALYLCASSYRTGTETEAFFGQGTRLTVV.